These 25 T cell receptor beta chains originate from one sample sequenced in a study of T cell changes during pregnancy in multiple sclerosis. The protocol was immunoSEQ multiplex PCR, while the TCRdb copy is restricted to in-frame clones and leaves out a portion. The table shows more than 65,000 clones, with about 90% occurring only once. Sequenced here: CD4+ T cells from peripheral blood mononuclear cells, sampled before pregnancy. The receptors shown here come from a female donor with multiple sclerosis, enrolled in a pregnancy study.

The gene calls are TRBV2 and TRBJ2-2, with a weak D call TRBD2 (7 bases). The CDR3 runs 14 residues. V shed 7 bases and J shed 7 bases, with 16 bases lying between them. Per the germline V gene, CDR1 is SNHLY and CDR2 is FYNNEI. CDR3 sequence: CASKQGGGGGELFF. In DNA form, the CDR3 reads TGTGCCAGCAAACAGGGCGGCGGGGGCGGGGAGCTGTTTTTT.

The V call is TRBV2, the J call TRBJ2-2, with TRBD1 matching 10 bases. Trimming removed 6 bases from V and 6 bases from J; junction bases left unmatched: 7. The V gene's germline CDR1 is SNHLY and CDR2 FYNNEI. This CDR3 contains 15 residues. CDR3 nucleotide sequence: TGTGCCAGCAGAGGGGGGACAGGGGTCGCCGGGGAGCTGTTTTTT. Translated, it gives CASRGGTGVAGELFF.

V is TRBV28 and J is TRBJ2-7; the D gene is possibly TRBD2 (5 bases). In germline, CDR1 is MDHEN, CDR2 SYDVKM. This CDR3 has 14 amino acids. V was cut by 7 bases and J by 0 bases, with 13 bases left in between. The CDR3 sequence: CASTRGWSSYEQYF. CDR3 DNA sequence: TGTGCCAGCACCCGGGGTTGGAGCTCCTACGAGCAGTACTTC.

This chain connects TRBV15 to TRBJ2-1, with D possibly being TRBD1 (5 bases). Germline V gene lookup returns CDR1 LNHNV and CDR2 YYDKDF (reference sequence). V lost 0 bases and J 7 bases, leaving 19 bases between the germline ends. The CDR3 covers 17 residues. CDR3 in amino acids: CATSREGKGSSGNEQFF. Written as DNA, the CDR3 is TGTGCCACCAGCAGAGAGGGAAAGGGGTCCTCTGGGAATGAGCAGTTCTTC.

This sequence joins TRBV6-1 and TRBJ1-1; D call uncertain. The CDR3 runs 13 residues. V was shortened by 8 bases and J by 0 bases, with 10 bases between the two germline ends. Germline-derived CDR1 and CDR2 are MNHNS and SASEGT. For the CDR3, the DNA is TGTGCCAGCTCCCCGGTCCTGAACACTGAAGCTTTCTTT. It translates to CASSPVLNTEAFF.

This clone was observed once. V usage is TRBV11-3 and J usage is TRBJ2-2; no firm D call. The germline V gene has CDR1 SGHNT and CDR2 YENEEA. The germline V and J ends were trimmed by 3 bases and 3 bases, with 5 bases remaining between them. The CDR3 spans 13 residues. In DNA, the CDR3 is TGTGCCAGCAGCTTCCAGGACACCGGGGAGCTGTTTTTT. It translates to CASSFQDTGELFF.

V usage is TRBV6-5 and J usage is TRBJ1-2, with D possibly matching TRBD1 (5 bases). V lost 5 bases to trimming and J lost 6 bases, with 13 bases between them. Looked up from germline, CDR1 is MNHEY and CDR2 is SVGAGI. The length of the CDR3 is 13 residues. The CDR3 nucleotides read TGTGCCAGCAGTCCCCGGCGGGGGAATGGCTACACCTTC. It yields the protein CASSPRRGNGYTF.

V usage is TRBV19 and J usage is TRBJ2-2, with TRBD2 as a possible D gene (6 bases). The CDR3 is 15 amino acids. V lost 5 bases, J lost 6 bases, and 16 bases lay in between. Germline CDR1 is LNHDA and CDR2 is SQIVND (reference sequence). The DNA for the CDR3 is TGTGCCAGTAGTGCCTCCCGGGGGTTTCCCGGGGAGCTGTTTTTT. Protein sequence: CASSASRGFPGELFF.

The chain links TRBV6-1 to TRBJ1-2; D uncertain. Germline loops: CDR1 MNHNS, CDR2 SASEGT. The CDR3 spans 13 residues. Trimming left V 5 bases short and J 2 bases short, with 9 bases between. In DNA, the CDR3 is TGTGCCAGCAGTTTGGAGAAAAACTATGGCTACACCTTC. Translation: CASSLEKNYGYTF.

This clone was counted a few times. The chain couples TRBV5-1 to TRBJ2-3; a possible D gene is TRBD1 (5 bases). V was cut by 0 bases and J by 3 bases, with 11 bases left in between. Germline values: CDR1 SGHRS, CDR2 YFSETQ. The CDR3 spans 15 residues. The CDR3 protein is CASSLVQGLTDTQYF. The CDR3 DNA is TGCGCCAGCAGCTTGGTTCAGGGCTTGACAGATACGCAGTATTTT.

V usage is TRBV29-1 and J usage is TRBJ1-1; D remains ambiguous. The CDR3 is 11 residues long. V gave up 4 bases and J gave up 1 base, with 4 bases separating them. Germline values: CDR1 SQVTM, CDR2 ANQGSEA. The chain's CDR3 is CSVVQNTEAFF. CDR3 DNA: TGCAGCGTTGTACAGAACACTGAAGCTTTCTTT. Complete variable domain (other parts from reference TRBV29-1 and TRBJ1-1): SAVISQKPSRDICQRGTSLTIQCQVDSQVTMMFWYRQQPGQSLTLIATANQGSEATYESGFVIDKFPISRPNLTFSTLTVSNMSPEDSSIYLCSVVQNTEAFFGQGTRLTVV.

The genes are TRBV13 and TRBJ1-1, with D unclear. The CDR3 has 14 amino acids. Per germline, CDR1 PRHDT and CDR2 FYEKMQ (reference sequence). V lost 0 bases, J lost 1 base, and 6 bases lay in between. In DNA, the CDR3 is TGTGCCAGCAGCTTAGGACGGGAGAACACTGAAGCTTTCTTT. It encodes CASSLGRENTEAFF.

The gene calls are TRBV6-1 and TRBJ2-7, with unresolved D. The CDR3 loop spans 13 amino acids. Trimming stripped 7 bases from V and 2 bases from J, with 12 bases between. Germline V gene lookup returns CDR1 MNHNS and CDR2 SASEGT. CDR3: CASKSISTYEQYF. The CDR3 DNA sequence: TGTGCCAGCAAGTCCATCAGTACCTACGAGCAGTACTTC.

In DNA, the CDR3 is TGCGCCAGCAGCTTGCGCGGCCCGGGTAACCTAGACGAGCAGTACTTC. Translated, it gives CASSLRGPGNLDEQYF. V usage is TRBV5-1 and J usage is TRBJ2-7; no clear D gene. From germline, CDR1 is SGHRS and CDR2 YFSETQ. This CDR3 is 16 amino acids long. The V gene lost 1 base and the J gene lost 5 bases, with 19 bases spanning the gap. The full variable domain, its missing parts supplied by reference TRBV5-1 and TRBJ2-7, is KAGVTQTPRYLIKTRGQQVTLSCSPISGHRSVSWYQQTPGQGLQFLFEYFSETQRNKGNFPGRFSGRQFSNSRSEMNVSTLELGDSALYLCASSLRGPGNLDEQYFGPGTRLTVT.

The gene calls are TRBV6-5 and TRBJ1-2; D is undetermined. The CDR3 totals 15 residues. CDR1 is MNHEY and CDR2 is SVGAGI in the germline V gene. The V and J ends lost 0 bases and 0 bases respectively, with 8 bases between them. The CDR3 bases are TGTGCCAGCAGTTACTCGGCAGATACTAACTATGGCTACACCTTC. This translates into CASSYSADTNYGYTF.

The V call is TRBV7-8, the J call TRBJ1-5; no reliable D call. Looked up from germline, CDR1 is SGHVS and CDR2 is FQNEAQ. CDR3 size: 14 residues. Trimming cost V 5 bases and J 2 bases, with 10 bases left between them. For the CDR3, the DNA is TGTGCCAGCAGCCTACGGGGTGGCAATCAGCCCCAGCATTTT. Translated, it gives CASSLRGGNQPQHF.

The chain recombines TRBV30 with TRBJ2-2, with 14 bases fitting TRBD2. The CDR3 totals 20 residues. J was trimmed by 2 bases and V by 0 bases; bases with no gene match: 11. Germline CDR1 is GTSNPN and CDR2 is SVGIG (reference sequence). The CDR3 sequence is CAWSVRTSGRTSLNTGELFF. For the CDR3, the DNA is TGTGCCTGGAGTGTTCGGACTAGCGGGAGGACCTCGCTAAACACCGGGGAGCTGTTTTTT. Full variable domain (remainder filled in from reference TRBV30 and TRBJ2-2): SQTIHQWPATLVQPVGSPLSLECTVEGTSNPNLYWYRQAAGRGLQLLFYSVGIGQISSEVPQNLSASRPQDRQFILSSKKLLLSDSGFYLCAWSVRTSGRTSLNTGELFFGEGSRLTVL.

This chain uses TRBV7-6 with TRBJ1-5; TRBD1 might be the D (5 bases). Germline values: CDR1 SGHVS, CDR2 FNYEAQ. The CDR3 contains 16 residues. Trimming shortened V by 5 bases and J by 5 bases, and 19 bases separated the two germline ends. CDR3 bases: TGTGCCAGCAGCCAGTACGGGGGTAGCTCGGATCAGCCCCAGCATTTT. It codes for CASSQYGGSSDQPQHF.

V and J are TRBV28 and TRBJ1-4, with a weak D call TRBD1 (6 bases). Germline-derived CDR1 and CDR2 are MDHEN and SYDVKM. The CDR3 extends over 16 amino acids. V lost 6 bases and J lost 0, with 14 bases in between. The CDR3 region is CASRSWGPPTNEKLFF. The CDR3 nucleotides are TGTGCCAGCAGGTCCTGGGGGCCTCCAACTAATGAAAAACTGTTTTTT.

J is TRBJ2-7 and V is TRBV14; TRBD2 might be the D (5 bases). CDR1 is SGHDN and CDR2 is FVKESK in the germline V gene. The CDR3 spans 13 residues. V lost 6 bases, J lost 3 bases, and 12 bases lay in between. The CDR3 bases are TGTGCCAGCAGTCAGGACTGGAACTACGAGCAGTACTTC. The encoded protein is CASSQDWNYEQYF.

The CDR3: CASSSPGDTQYF. The CDR3 region has the DNA TGTGCCAGCAGCTCGCCGGGGGATACGCAGTATTTT. The chain combines TRBV7-2 with TRBJ2-3; perhaps TRBD2 as D (5 bases). This CDR3 has 12 amino acids. Germline CDR1 and CDR2: SGHTA and FQGNSA. The V end lost 4 bases, the J end lost 6 bases, and 8 bases lay between the germline ends.

The CDR3: CASSSSGNQPQHF. Here the CDR3 DNA reads TGCGCCAGCAGCTCATCGGGCAATCAGCCCCAGCATTTT. The chain uses TRBV5-1 and TRBJ1-5; no clear D gene. The germline V and J ends were trimmed by 3 bases and 2 bases, with 6 bases remaining between them. The germline CDR1 and CDR2 sequences are SGHRS and YFSETQ. This CDR3 comprises 13 residues.

The chain has TRBV29-1 and TRBJ2-6, with 7 bases that match TRBD2. Germline assignment: CDR1 SQVTM and CDR2 ANQGSEA. The length of the CDR3 is 16 residues. Trimming took 6 bases from V and 0 from J; bases not matched to a gene: 8. The CDR3 nucleotides read TGCAGCGTCGAGGAGGGAGGGGTCTCTGGGGCCAACGTCCTGACTTTC. Translating it yields CSVEEGGVSGANVLTF.

This sequence joins TRBV6-6 and TRBJ2-1; 7 bases agree with TRBD1. Germline CDR1 and CDR2: MNHNY and SVGAGI (reference sequence). The CDR3 is 13 residues long. The V and J ends lost 6 bases and 9 bases, in that order; junction bases with no gene match: 8. CDR3 sequence: CASSIGTVAEQFF. In nucleotides, the CDR3 is TGTGCCAGCAGCATCGGGACAGTCGCTGAGCAGTTCTTC.

As regards this clone: Sequence at one end of the junction differs from germline and may be a read error. The chain joins TRBV7-2 to TRBJ1-1; tentative D call: TRBD1 (5 bases). CDR1 is SGHTA and CDR2 is FQGNSA in the germline V gene. The CDR3 has 14 residues. The CDR3 DNA is TGTGCCAGCAGCGAGAGAAATTTGGACACTGAAGCTCTCTTT. Translation: CASSERNLDTEALF.